The entry that follows covers one T cell receptor beta chain sequence. Its target is not known. The sort gate was single viable CD3+CD4+CD8-CD45RO+ cells for memory CD4+ T cells. Total CD4+ T cells were enriched by CD4 positive selection. As processed by the authors: After removing out-of-frame reads, 2 million to 2.5 million distinct TCRbeta sequences remained. Produced via immunoSEQ multiplex PCR; TCRdb's table is partial and in-frame only. The D gene and trimming were derived from the DNA, and the V and J assignments and clone size from that table. This table has approximately 44,000 clones, over 65% appearing once. The junction had 3 bases not matched to a gene; V was cut back by 5 bases and J by 1 base. Germline V gene lookup returns CDR1 SEHNR and CDR2 FQNEAQ (reference sequence). The CDR3 sequence is 14 residues long. The sample belongs to a study of memory CD4+ T cells and cytomegalovirus serostatus. The study, taken as a whole, reports: Each of approximately 61 CMV-associated TCRbeta sequences occurred in one to five individuals.

The sample comprised memory CD4+ T cells from blood. The clonotype originates from an adult in good health and CMV-seronegative. The chain carries TRBV7-9 and TRBJ2-5, with 8 bases fitting TRBD1. The CDR3, as DNA: TGTGCCAGCAGCCGGACAGGGTTCCAAGAGACCCAGTACTTC. Translated, it gives CASSRTGFQETQYF. Supplemented by reference TRBV7-9 and TRBJ2-5, the full variable domain reads DTGVSQNPRHKITKRGQNVTFRCDPISEHNRLYWYRQTLGQGPEFLTYFQNEAQLEKSRLLSDRFSAERPKGSFSTLEIQRTEQGDSAMYLCASSRTGFQETQYFGPGTRLLVL.